This T cell receptor beta chain appears in the sequencing data of a study of blood T cells in healthy people across ages (dated by TCRdb to 2014 to 2015). About the study as a whole: In model experiments, template switching captured about one uniquely barcoded TCR beta cDNA molecule for every two T cells. Two additional independent replicas of 1 million unique cDNA reads from the same blood draw were analyzed for two donors (one aged 18 to 30 and one aged 80 or older). The donors were split into four age groups: young (average 16 years), middle-aged (about 40), aged (over 55) and long-lived (roughly 77). To avoid experimental bias, donors of different ages were distributed randomly across sequencing lanes. The study measured age-related changes in TCR beta repertoire diversity using deep sequencing normalized with unique cDNA molecular identifiers. Summary of the overall study and its limitations: The CMV infection status of donors was not known, potentially confounding age-related changes in expanded clonotypes. There was a strong correlation between observed TCR beta diversity and the percentage of naive T cells measured by flow cytometry. Bulk unsorted PBMC profiling prevented conclusive comparison of naive and antigen-experienced compartments. Estimates of total diversity based on one million sequenced T cells were considered lower bounds and underestimates. As age increased, observed TCR beta diversity per million T cells dropped in a roughly linear way, and a significant reduction was already evident by age approximately 40. Compared with the aged group, the long-lived group had more naive CD4+ T cells, fewer expanded clones and increased TCR diversity, a pattern suggesting age selection.

Libraries came from 5' RACE. A second PCR of about 7 to 12 cycles was performed with a sample-barcoded 5' primer and a J-beta primer mix. A unique molecular identifier was introduced onto each TCR beta cDNA molecule by a template-switch 5' adaptor carrying 12 random nucleotides. Each sample yielded at least 3 million CDR3-containing paired-end reads. All of the RNA was converted into first-strand cDNA using the Mint cDNA synthesis kit, with a TRBC-specific oligonucleotide serving as the primer. Following uracil-DNA glycosylase treatment, all cDNA underwent a first 18-cycle PCR with the universal primers M1SS and BC2_uni_R. The source study handled its data this way. For normalization, 1 million high-quality reads, each with a distinct molecular identifier, were randomly selected from each sample. Reads with shared molecular identifiers were discarded instead of being binned into consensus sequences. MiTCR, with a Q25 quality threshold and the strictest error-elimination algorithm, was used for CDR3 identification, clonotype clustering and error correction. A nonparametric unseen species model with Euler transformation was used to estimate a lower bound on total TCR beta diversity. The public sequencing data were trimmed at Q25 with fastp and processed into clonotypes with MiXCR by TCRdb, which kept only in-frame beta chains. One record per CDR3 amino acid sequence lists the most common genes and DNA. The V and J calls come from TCRdb's annotation, not from the publication. In all, the sample holds around 2 million distinct CDR3 sequences, and around 40% of those were seen once. In total, the top ten clones hold 23% of the sample.

This clonotype was seen more than once but under ten times. Its target antigen remains unknown. Qualities for individual bases were not recorded, and no much larger clone is one base off. Donors were a few dozen systemically healthy Caucasian individuals from Russia aged roughly 6 to 100 years. Each donor gave 8 to 10 milliliters of peripheral blood, collected into EDTA-treated Vacutainer tubes. Ficoll-Paque density-gradient centrifugation was used to isolate PBMCs, with at least 6 million per sample. Trizol reagent was used to extract total RNA from PBMCs, with at least 6 micrograms per sample. The percentages of naive CD45RAhigh/CD27high T cells were determined by flow cytometry on a PBMC aliquot from every donor. The CDR3 has 14 amino acids, counting the end cysteine and phenylalanine. This entry keeps only the CDR3 DNA: 42 bases, framed from base 1. CDR1 MNHNY and CDR2 SVGAGI are derived from the germline V gene (reference sequence). Trimmed from V: 2 bases; trimmed from J: 4 bases; junction bases lacking a gene match: 2.

This clonotype originated in a human donor in good health. Sequencing was performed on blood. The sequence links TRBV6-6 to TRBJ1-2; TRBD1 aligns with 9 central bases. Here is the DNA: TGTGCCAGCAGTTACCCGACAGGGGGCTATGGCTACACCTTC. Translated, it gives CASSYPTGGYGYTF.